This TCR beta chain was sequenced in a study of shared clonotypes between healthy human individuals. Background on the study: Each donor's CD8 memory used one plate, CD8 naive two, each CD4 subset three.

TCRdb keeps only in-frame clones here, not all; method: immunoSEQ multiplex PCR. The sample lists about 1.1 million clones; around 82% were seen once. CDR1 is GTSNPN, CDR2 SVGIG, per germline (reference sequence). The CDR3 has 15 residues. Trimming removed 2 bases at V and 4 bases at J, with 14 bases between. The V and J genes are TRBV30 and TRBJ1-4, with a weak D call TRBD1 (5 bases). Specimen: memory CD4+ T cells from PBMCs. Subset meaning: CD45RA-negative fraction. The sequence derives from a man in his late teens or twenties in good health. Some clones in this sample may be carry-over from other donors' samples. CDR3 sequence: CAWSSRGGINEKLFF. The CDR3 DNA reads TGTGCCTGGAGTTCTCGGGGGGGGATTAATGAAAAACTGTTTTTT.